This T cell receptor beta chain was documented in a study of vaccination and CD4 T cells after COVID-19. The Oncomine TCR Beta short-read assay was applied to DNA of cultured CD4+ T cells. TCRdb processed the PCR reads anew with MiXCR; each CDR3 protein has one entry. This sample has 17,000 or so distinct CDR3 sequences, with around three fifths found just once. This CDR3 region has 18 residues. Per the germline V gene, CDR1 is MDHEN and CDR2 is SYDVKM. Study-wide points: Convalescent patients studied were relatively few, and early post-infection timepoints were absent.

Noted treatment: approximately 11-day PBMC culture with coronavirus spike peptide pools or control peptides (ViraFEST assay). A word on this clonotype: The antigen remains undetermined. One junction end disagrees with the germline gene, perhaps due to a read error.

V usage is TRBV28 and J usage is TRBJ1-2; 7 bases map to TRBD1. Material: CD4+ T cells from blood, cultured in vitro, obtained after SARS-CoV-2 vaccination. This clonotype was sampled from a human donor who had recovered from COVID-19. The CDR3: CASSLGFSGQVYRYGYTF. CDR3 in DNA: TGCGCCAGCAGCTTGGGATTTTCAGGACAGGTATATCGCTATGGCTACACCTTC.